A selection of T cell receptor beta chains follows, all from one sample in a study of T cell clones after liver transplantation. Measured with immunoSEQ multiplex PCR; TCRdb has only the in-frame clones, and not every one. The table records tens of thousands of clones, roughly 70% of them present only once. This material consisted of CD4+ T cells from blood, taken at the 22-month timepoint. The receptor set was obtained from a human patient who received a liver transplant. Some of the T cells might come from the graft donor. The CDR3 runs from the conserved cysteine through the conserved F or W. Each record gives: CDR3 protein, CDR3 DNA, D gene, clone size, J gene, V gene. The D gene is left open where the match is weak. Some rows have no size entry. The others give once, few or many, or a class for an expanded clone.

CDR3: CASSSQGGTEAFF
DNA: TGCGCCAGCAGCTCACAGGGTGGGACTGAAGCTTTCTTT
D: -
size: once
J: TRBJ1-1
V: TRBV5-1

CDR3: CASSYSGRGYGYTF
DNA: TGTGCCAGCAGTTACTCAGGCCGCGGCTATGGCTACACCTTC
D: -
size: few
J: TRBJ1-2
V: TRBV6-5

CDR3: CAWSVQIAGLKETQYF
DNA: TGTGCCTGGAGTGTACAAATAGCGGGGCTTAAAGAGACCCAGTACTTC
D: TRBD2
size: few
J: TRBJ2-5
V: TRBV30

CDR3: CASSEDRRTYGYTF
DNA: TGTGCCAGCAGTGAGGACAGGCGAACCTATGGCTACACCTTC
D: TRBD1
size: few
J: TRBJ1-2
V: TRBV6-4

CDR3: CASTPSWGGNYGYTF
DNA: TGTGCCAGCACCCCGAGTTGGGGCGGAAACTATGGCTACACCTTC
D: -
size: -
J: TRBJ1-2
V: TRBV6-5

CDR3: CASSHLRGRDEQFF
DNA: TGTGCCAGCAGCCACCTACGGGGTCGAGATGAGCAGTTCTTC
D: -
size: -
J: TRBJ2-1
V: TRBV11-2

CDR3: CASSFGLGTDSNQPQHF
DNA: TGTGCCAGCAGCTTTGGCCTCGGGACTGATAGCAATCAGCCCCAGCATTTT
D: -
size: -
J: TRBJ1-5
V: TRBV5-6

CDR3: CASTLGGSGYTF
DNA: TGTGCCAGCACCTTGGGGGGGTCAGGCTACACCTTC
D: -
size: -
J: TRBJ1-2
V: TRBV6-5

CDR3: CAWSETGEYGYTF
DNA: TGTGCCTGGAGTGAGACAGGAGAGTATGGCTACACCTTC
D: -
size: -
J: TRBJ1-2
V: TRBV30

CDR3: CASRLLRGGQPQHF
DNA: TGTGCCAGCAGATTACTCAGGGGTGGACAGCCCCAGCATTTT
D: -
size: once
J: TRBJ1-5
V: TRBV2

CDR3: CASSGTKRQETQYF
DNA: TGTGCCAGCAGTGGAACGAAGAGGCAAGAGACCCAGTACTTC
D: -
size: -
J: TRBJ2-5
V: TRBV6-1

CDR3: CASSFRGGMSYEQYF
DNA: TGTGCCAGCAGCTTTAGGGGGGGAATGTCCTACGAGCAGTACTTC
D: -
size: -
J: TRBJ2-7
V: TRBV7-6

CDR3: CASSSAAVESGYTF
DNA: TGTGCCAGCAGTTCCGCGGCCGTCGAATCTGGCTACACCTTC
D: -
size: -
J: TRBJ1-2
V: TRBV6-5

CDR3: CASSLEAGIDNEQFF
DNA: TGTGCCAGCAGCTTAGAAGCAGGAATCGACAATGAGCAGTTCTTC
D: -
size: few
J: TRBJ2-1
V: TRBV11-2

CDR3: CASSPSRYEQYF
DNA: TGTGCCAGCAGTCCGTCCCGCTACGAGCAGTACTTC
D: -
size: -
J: TRBJ2-7
V: TRBV28

CDR3: CAWTPGGSTEAFF
DNA: TGTGCCTGGACTCCCGGGGGAAGCACTGAAGCTTTCTTT
D: -
size: -
J: TRBJ1-1
V: TRBV30

CDR3: CASSPWDRGSGQPQHF
DNA: TGTGCCAGTAGTCCCTGGGACAGGGGGTCGGGACAGCCCCAGCATTTT
D: TRBD1
size: many
J: TRBJ1-5
V: TRBV19

CDR3: CASSLKGQETQYF
DNA: TGCGCCAGCAGCTTGAAGGGTCAAGAGACCCAGTACTTC
D: -
size: -
J: TRBJ2-5
V: TRBV5-1

CDR3: CASSWTSGTDTQYF
DNA: TGTGCCAGCAGCTGGACTAGCGGCACAGATACGCAGTATTTT
D: -
size: -
J: TRBJ2-3
V: TRBV12-1

CDR3: CASSVRTGSSDNEQFF
DNA: TGTGCCAGCAGTGTCCGGACAGGGAGTTCCGACAATGAGCAGTTCTTC
D: TRBD1
size: once
J: TRBJ2-1
V: TRBV6-1

CDR3: CASSLGYSTDTQYF
DNA: TGTGCCAGCAGCTTAGGTTATAGCACAGATACGCAGTATTTT
D: -
size: -
J: TRBJ2-3
V: TRBV7-9

CDR3: CASSSSGGSKNIQYF
DNA: TGTGCCAGCAGCTCATCAGGGGGCTCCAAAAACATTCAGTACTTC
D: TRBD1
size: -
J: TRBJ2-4
V: TRBV13

CDR3: CASSDSGRDTGELFF
DNA: TGTGCCAGCAGTGATAGCGGGCGTGACACCGGGGAGCTGTTTTTT
D: TRBD2
size: -
J: TRBJ2-2
V: TRBV2

CDR3: CAWKARFYGYTF
DNA: TGTGCCTGGAAGGCCCGCTTCTATGGCTACACCTTC
D: -
size: -
J: TRBJ1-2
V: TRBV30

CDR3: CASSLGQVNSPLHF
DNA: TGCGCCAGCAGCTTGGGACAGGTTAATTCACCCCTCCACTTT
D: -
size: few
J: TRBJ1-6
V: TRBV5-1

CDR3: CASNSGTGGNEQYF
DNA: TGTGCCAGCAACTCGGGGACAGGGGGCAACGAGCAGTACTTC
D: TRBD1
size: -
J: TRBJ2-7
V: TRBV11-2

CDR3: CASSQEAGRDQPQHF
DNA: TGTGCCAGCAGCCAAGAGGCAGGGAGAGATCAGCCCCAGCATTTT
D: -
size: -
J: TRBJ1-5
V: TRBV4-2

CDR3: CASSSDRLNSPLHF
DNA: TGTGCCAGCAGCTCGGACAGGCTAAATTCACCCCTCCACTTT
D: TRBD1
size: -
J: TRBJ1-6
V: TRBV7-9

CDR3: CASSSRTGGTEAFF
DNA: TGCGCCAGCAGCTCCAGGACCGGAGGCACTGAAGCTTTCTTT
D: -
size: -
J: TRBJ1-1
V: TRBV5-1

CDR3: CASSRRLGGNNSPLHF
DNA: TGTGCCAGCAGCCGCCGGTTAGGGGGCAATAATTCACCCCTCCACTTT
D: TRBD1
size: few
J: TRBJ1-6
V: TRBV5-8

CDR3: CASSYGLAGTDEQFF
DNA: TGTGCCAGCAGTTACGGACTAGCGGGGACGGACGAGCAGTTCTTC
D: TRBD2
size: -
J: TRBJ2-1
V: TRBV6-5

CDR3: CASSLPGQVRDTQYF
DNA: TGTGCCAGCAGTTTACCTGGACAGGTTCGGGATACGCAGTATTTT
D: TRBD1
size: -
J: TRBJ2-3
V: TRBV27

CDR3: CASSNPGQGAEGYTF
DNA: TGTGCCAGCAGTAACCCGGGACAGGGGGCGGAAGGCTACACCTTC
D: TRBD1
size: few
J: TRBJ1-2
V: TRBV6-5

CDR3: CASSKLPRGDRYEQYF
DNA: TGTGCCAGCAGCAAATTGCCCAGGGGGGATCGCTACGAGCAGTACTTC
D: -
size: -
J: TRBJ2-7
V: TRBV21-1

CDR3: CASSLYPYRGSGANVLTF
DNA: TGTGCCAGCAGCTTATATCCGTACAGGGGCTCTGGGGCCAACGTCCTGACTTTC
D: TRBD1
size: -
J: TRBJ2-6
V: TRBV7-9

CDR3: CASSQEGGGSGEQYF
DNA: TGCGCCAGCAGCCAAGAAGGTGGAGGGTCCGGGGAGCAGTACTTC
D: -
size: -
J: TRBJ2-7
V: TRBV4-1

CDR3: CAWSILGRNYGYTF
DNA: TGTGCCTGGAGTATCTTGGGACGGAACTATGGCTACACCTTC
D: -
size: -
J: TRBJ1-2
V: TRBV30

CDR3: CASSEYAGSSGTDTQYF
DNA: TGTGCCAGCAGTGAATATGCAGGGTCTTCAGGGACAGATACGCAGTATTTT
D: -
size: -
J: TRBJ2-3
V: TRBV6-1

CDR3: CASADSNTGELFF
DNA: TGTGCCAGTGCAGATTCGAACACCGGGGAGCTGTTTTTT
D: -
size: -
J: TRBJ2-2
V: TRBV19

CDR3: CASSEARGVPNQPQHF
DNA: TGTGCCAGCAGTGAAGCTCGGGGGGTTCCCAATCAGCCCCAGCATTTT
D: -
size: -
J: TRBJ1-5
V: TRBV2

CDR3: CASSFGTGDGNTIYF
DNA: TGTGCCAGCAGCTTCGGGACAGGGGATGGAAACACCATATATTTT
D: TRBD1
size: -
J: TRBJ1-3
V: TRBV5-4

CDR3: CASSSGPVFSGNTIYF
DNA: TGTGCCAGCAGCTCCGGACCCGTCTTCTCTGGAAACACCATATATTTT
D: -
size: -
J: TRBJ1-3
V: TRBV7-9

CDR3: CASSLAGQASGNTIYF
DNA: TGTGCCAGCAGCTTAGCGGGACAGGCCTCTGGAAACACCATATATTTT
D: TRBD1
size: -
J: TRBJ1-3
V: TRBV11-2

CDR3: CASSRGQSSVETQYF
DNA: TGTGCCAGCAGCCGTGGACAGTCGTCGGTCGAGACCCAGTACTTC
D: -
size: -
J: TRBJ2-5
V: TRBV7-3

CDR3: CATSSPGQPATNEKLFF
DNA: TGTGCCACCAGCAGCCCGGGGCAACCTGCAACTAATGAAAAACTGTTTTTT
D: -
size: -
J: TRBJ1-4
V: TRBV15

CDR3: CASRSQGSFYEQYF
DNA: TGTGCCAGCAGGTCCCAGGGGAGTTTCTACGAGCAGTACTTC
D: -
size: -
J: TRBJ2-7
V: TRBV28

CDR3: CASRHRDTRYNEQFF
DNA: TGTGCCAGCAGACACCGGGACACACGATACAATGAGCAGTTCTTC
D: -
size: -
J: TRBJ2-1
V: TRBV28

CDR3: CASSYGGRSPLHF
DNA: TGTGCCAGCAGTTACGGGGGGCGGTCACCCCTCCACTTT
D: -
size: -
J: TRBJ1-6
V: TRBV6-6

CDR3: CASSPEEGSPSLHF
DNA: TGTGCCAGCAGCCCAGAGGAGGGAAGTCCGTCCCTCCACTTT
D: -
size: -
J: TRBJ1-6
V: TRBV7-6

CDR3: CASSHSGPTYGYTF
DNA: TGCGCCAGCAGCCATAGTGGCCCCACCTATGGCTACACCTTC
D: -
size: -
J: TRBJ1-2
V: TRBV4-1

CDR3: CASSPISSVQNYEQYF
DNA: TGTGCCAGCAGCCCCATTTCGTCGGTACAGAACTACGAGCAGTACTTC
D: -
size: -
J: TRBJ2-7
V: TRBV7-9

CDR3: CASSGARGPSSPLHF
DNA: TGTGCCAGCAGTGGAGCCAGGGGCCCTAGTTCACCCCTCCACTTT
D: -
size: -
J: TRBJ1-6
V: TRBV28

CDR3: CASSSGGSGKQFF
DNA: TGTGCCAGCAGTTCCGGGGGGTCTGGCAAGCAGTTCTTC
D: TRBD2
size: -
J: TRBJ2-1
V: TRBV28

CDR3: CASSSGTGGYEQYF
DNA: TGTGCCAGCAGTTCCGGGACAGGGGGCTACGAGCAGTACTTC
D: TRBD1
size: -
J: TRBJ2-7
V: TRBV6-5

CDR3: CASSVARSSYEQYF
DNA: TGTGCCAGCAGCGTAGCACGCAGCTCCTACGAGCAGTACTTC
D: -
size: -
J: TRBJ2-7
V: TRBV9

CDR3: CASSWGGGTHEQYF
DNA: TGTGCCAGCAGCTGGGGGGGCGGGACCCACGAGCAGTACTTC
D: -
size: -
J: TRBJ2-7
V: TRBV5-8

CDR3: CASSFKTGGNTEAFF
DNA: TGTGCCAGCAGCTTCAAGACAGGGGGGAACACTGAAGCTTTCTTT
D: TRBD1
size: -
J: TRBJ1-1
V: TRBV9

CDR3: CASSLTTGPSSGNTIYF
DNA: TGTGCCAGCAGCTTGACGACAGGGCCGAGCTCTGGAAACACCATATATTTT
D: TRBD1
size: few
J: TRBJ1-3
V: TRBV7-3